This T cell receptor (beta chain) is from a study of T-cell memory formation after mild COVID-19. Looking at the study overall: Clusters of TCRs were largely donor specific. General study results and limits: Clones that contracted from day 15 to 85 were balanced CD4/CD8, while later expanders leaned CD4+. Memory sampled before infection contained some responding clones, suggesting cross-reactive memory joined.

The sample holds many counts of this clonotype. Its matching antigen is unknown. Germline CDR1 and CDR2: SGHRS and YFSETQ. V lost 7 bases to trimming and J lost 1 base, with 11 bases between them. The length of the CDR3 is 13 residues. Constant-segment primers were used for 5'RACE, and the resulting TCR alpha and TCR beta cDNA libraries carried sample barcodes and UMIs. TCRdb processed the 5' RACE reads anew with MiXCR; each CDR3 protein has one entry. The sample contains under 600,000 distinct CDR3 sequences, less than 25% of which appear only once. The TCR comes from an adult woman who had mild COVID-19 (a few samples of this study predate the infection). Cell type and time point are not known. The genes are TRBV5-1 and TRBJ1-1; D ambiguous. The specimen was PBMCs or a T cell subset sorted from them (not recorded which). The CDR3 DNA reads TGCGCCAGCCGAGTCGATCAGAACACTGAAGCTTTCTTT. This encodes CASRVDQNTEAFF. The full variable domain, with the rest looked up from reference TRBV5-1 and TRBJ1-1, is KAGVTQTPRYLIKTRGQQVTLSCSPISGHRSVSWYQQTPGQGLQFLFEYFSETQRNKGNFPGRFSGRQFSNSRSEMNVSTLELGDSALYLCASRVDQNTEAFFGQGTRLTVV.